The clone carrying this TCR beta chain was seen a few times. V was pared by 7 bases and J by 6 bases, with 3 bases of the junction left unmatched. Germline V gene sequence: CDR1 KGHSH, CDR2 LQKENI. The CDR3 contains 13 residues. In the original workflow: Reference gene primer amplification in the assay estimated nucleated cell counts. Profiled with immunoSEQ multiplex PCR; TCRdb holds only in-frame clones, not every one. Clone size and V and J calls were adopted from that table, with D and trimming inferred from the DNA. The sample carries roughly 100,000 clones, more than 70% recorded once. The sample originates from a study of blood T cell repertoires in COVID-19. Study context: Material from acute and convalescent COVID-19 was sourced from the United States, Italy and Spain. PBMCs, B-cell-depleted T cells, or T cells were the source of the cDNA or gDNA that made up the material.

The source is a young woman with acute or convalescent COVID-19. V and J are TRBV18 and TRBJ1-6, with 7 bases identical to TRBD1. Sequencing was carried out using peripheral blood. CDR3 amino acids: CASLGQSNSPLHF. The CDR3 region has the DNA TGTGCCAGCTTGGGACAGAGTAATTCACCCCTCCACTTT.